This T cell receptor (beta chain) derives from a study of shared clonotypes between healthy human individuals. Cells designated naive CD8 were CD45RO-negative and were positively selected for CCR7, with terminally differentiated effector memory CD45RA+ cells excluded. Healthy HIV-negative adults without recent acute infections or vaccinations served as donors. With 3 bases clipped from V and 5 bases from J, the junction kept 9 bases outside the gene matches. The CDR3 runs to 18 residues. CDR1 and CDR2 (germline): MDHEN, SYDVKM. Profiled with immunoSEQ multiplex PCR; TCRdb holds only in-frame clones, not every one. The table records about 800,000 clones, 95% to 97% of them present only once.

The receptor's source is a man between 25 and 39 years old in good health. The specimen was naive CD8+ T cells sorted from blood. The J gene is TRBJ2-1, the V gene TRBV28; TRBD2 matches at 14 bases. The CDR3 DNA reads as TGTGCCAGCAGTTTCCCCAGACTAGCGGGGGGGTCTGACAATGAGCAGTTCTTC. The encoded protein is CASSFPRLAGGSDNEQFF.